This T cell receptor beta chain originates from a study of beta chain features in type 1 diabetes (dated by TCRdb to between 2018 and 2020). Broadly, across the study: Mean age, gender distribution, total cell number and subset yield were not different between patients and healthy donors. A total of over 90,000,000 sorted cells were examined across all samples, and a strong correlation was observed between cell number per subset and RNA yield. The study compared TCRB repertoires of sorted circulating CD4+ T cell subsets between recently diagnosed type 1 diabetes patients and matched healthy donors. Regulatory and stem cell-like memory subsets were obtained from only 8 patients and roughly 8 healthy donors, while naive and central memory subsets were obtained from all 30 or so donors. Summary of the overall study and its limitations: Sequencing cDNA rather than genomic DNA could over-represent highly expressing activated cells, although activation and CD3 levels did not differ between groups. In all four CD4+ subsets, TCRB CDR3 length was moderately but significantly shorter in type 1 diabetes patients. Shorter templates might be favored by PCR, yet because patient and control samples were amplified and corrected together, any such skew would affect both groups equally. Only small numbers of individuals were included in the HLA sub-analyses, which left unresolved whether HLA type had any influence on TCRB rearrangement. At VDJ recombination sites, type 1 diabetes patients had fewer insertions and more deleted nucleotides, which implies abnormalities in thymic rearrangement. Naive, central memory and regulatory TCRB repertoires appeared more similar among patients than among healthy donors.

A single peripheral blood draw of 90 to 150 mL on average was collected from each donor into heparinised tubes. A BD FACSAria II was used to sort naive, central memory, regulatory and stem cell-like memory CD4+ T cells with a panel that included CD45RO, CCR7, CD25, CD127, CD95 and CD27. Every sorted population had a purity above 95%. PBMCs were isolated immediately by Lymphoprep density gradient centrifugation and stained directly without culture. To minimize batch effects, samples were stained and sorted in pairs, one healthy donor with one patient per experiment. The entire isolated RNA was reverse transcribed using the High Capacity cDNA Reverse Transcription Kit, and thus expressed TCRB transcripts were sequenced. For stem cell-like memory T cell samples, survey-depth immunoSEQ sequencing was used, averaging about 990,000 total reads per sample. Sorted cells were lysed in RLT buffer, and RNA was extracted using DNase-treated RNeasy Micro or Mini kits according to cell number. To prevent cross-contamination, each cell subset was processed individually, whereas patient and healthy donor samples were processed jointly. Using the immunoSEQ multiplex PCR, TCRB sequences were amplified from cDNA into 87-bp fragments spanning the CDR3 region. Sequencing of the amplicons was performed on the Illumina HiSeq platform. As for the original processing: Synthetic template baselines were used to correct PCR bias computationally, reads within Hamming distance 2 were collapsed together, and singletons that could not be merged were discarded. By aligning reads against IMGT, V, D and J genes, CDR3 length, and insertions or deletions at six rearrangement sites were assigned. Within each subset, clonotype counts were normalized to sorted cell number, after which true diversity and Gini coefficients were computed with the tcR R package. Repertoire sharing was quantified using the overlap coefficient calculated on TCRB nucleotide sequences. TCRdb took over this immuneACCESS table, retaining in-frame rearrangements with V and J assigned. Such tables are incomplete; in checked studies, under half of the missing clones stem from an unresolved V gene, and the remainder is unexplained. That table furnishes V, J and clone size, whereas the DNA furnished D and trimming. Here the sample has tens of thousands of clones; roughly 31% occur a single time. Jointly, the top ten make up 0.45% of the sample.

From cysteine to phenylalanine, the CDR3 is 14 amino acids long. The retained sequence is limited to the CDR3, 42 bases, with the frame set at the first base. Cut back by 0 bases and 3 bases, the V and J ends lie 7 bases apart. In the germline V gene, CDR1 corresponds to LGHNA and CDR2 to YNFKEQ. This clone was observed a few times. There is no known antigen for this receptor. No base quality values were provided; no much bigger clone lies one nucleotide off. Sample: stem cell memory CD4+ T cells from blood. Per the publication, the cell subset or site label means: stem cell-like memory CD4+ T cells. The sequence was obtained from a woman aged 18 to 35 in good health. The rearranged chain carries TRBV4-2 and TRBJ2-3, with the D gene not confidently named. The sequenced DNA: TGTGCCAGCAGCCAAGAAGGCGGAACAGATACGCAGTATTTT. Its protein reads: CASSQEGGTDTQYF.